Shown below are 24 T cell receptor beta chains from a single sample sequenced in a study of CD8 T cells in Susac syndrome. RNA was extracted with the RNeasy kit, and a quantity of about 0.45 to 1 ug was reverse transcribed using random hexamers. One entry per CDR3 protein results from TCRdb running MiXCR on the immunoSEQ multiplex PCR reads. The profile shows hundreds of thousands of distinct CDR3 sequences, 70% to 90% of them singletons. The sample comprised CD8+ T cells from PBMCs. The receptors were gathered from a human donor with multiple sclerosis.

The V and J genes are TRBV6-6 and TRBJ1-1, with 12 bases lining up with TRBD1. The J segment lost 7 bases and the V segment lost 2 bases, leaving 8 bases of the junction unmatched. Per the germline V gene, CDR1 is MNHNY and CDR2 is SVGAGI (reference sequence). The CDR3 contains 16 residues. The CDR3 DNA sequence: TGTGCCAGCAGTTACATAGGGACAGGGGGCGCGGGTGAAGCTTTCTTT. Protein: CASSYIGTGGAGEAFF.

The V call is TRBV3-1, the J call TRBJ1-2; D possibly corresponds to TRBD1 (6 bases). Between the trimmed V and J ends, which lost 3 bases and 6 bases, there was a span of 26 bases. The CDR3 loop spans 18 amino acids. The germline V gene encodes CDR1 LGHDT and CDR2 YNNKEL (reference sequence). The CDR3 nucleotides are TGTGCCAGCAGCCATACTGTGCTTGACAGGCTCTATTGGGATGGCTACACCTTC. As protein: CASSHTVLDRLYWDGYTF.

V usage is TRBV7-6 and J usage is TRBJ2-7, with TRBD2 matching over 9 bases. With 1 base clipped from V and 0 bases from J, the junction kept 4 bases outside the gene matches. The CDR3 loop spans 16 amino acids. The germline V gene encodes CDR1 SGHVS and CDR2 FNYEAQ. CDR3 in amino acids: CASSLERAGGSYEQYF. The CDR3 DNA follows: TGTGCCAGCAGCTTAGAACGAGCGGGAGGCTCCTACGAGCAGTACTTC.

This chain links TRBV5-1 with TRBJ2-7; D is uncertain. The V gene's germline CDR1 is SGHRS and CDR2 YFSETQ. Trimming shortened V by 2 bases and J by 6 bases, and 12 bases separated the two germline ends. This CDR3 has 13 residues. CDR3: CASSFSKVGEQYF. The CDR3 region has the DNA TGCGCCAGCAGCTTCAGCAAAGTCGGCGAGCAGTACTTC.

A few counts support this clonotype. V is TRBV5-6 and J is TRBJ1-5, with D possibly being TRBD1 (6 bases). Germline V gene lookup returns CDR1 SGHDT and CDR2 YYEEEE. The CDR3 sequence is 15 residues long. V was shortened by 3 bases and J by 5 bases, with 15 bases between the two germline ends. The CDR3 nucleotides read TGTGCCAGCAGCTACTACAGGGACACAGATCAGCCCCAGCATTTT. Residues: CASSYYRDTDQPQHF.

This clonotype has only one observation. The rearrangement links TRBV4-3 to TRBJ2-5; a possible D gene is TRBD1 (5 bases). Germline values: CDR1 LGHNA, CDR2 YSLEER. With 0 bases removed from V and 2 bases from J, the gap between germline ends came to 10 bases. The CDR3 covers 15 residues. The CDR3: CASSQDAGLQETQYF. Written as DNA, the CDR3 is TGCGCCAGCAGCCAAGATGCAGGGCTTCAAGAGACCCAGTACTTC.

V usage is TRBV4-3 and J usage is TRBJ2-1, with 7 nucleotides matching TRBD2. CDR1 is LGHNA, CDR2 YSLEER, per germline. The CDR3 runs 15 residues. J gave up 4 bases and V 4 bases, and 7 bases lay outside the gene matches. The DNA of the CDR3 is TGCGCCAGCAGCCCCCGGGACTACCTTTACAATGAGCAGTTCTTC. This gives the protein CASSPRDYLYNEQFF.

The chain uses TRBV28 and TRBJ1-2; D unclear. Germline values: CDR1 MDHEN, CDR2 SYDVKM. The V end was cut by 2 bases, the J end by 1 base, with 17 bases between. CDR3 length: 17 amino acids. The CDR3 region is CASSLKTGRAVNYGYTF. In DNA form, the CDR3 reads TGTGCCAGCAGTTTAAAGACCGGGCGGGCAGTTAACTATGGCTACACCTTC.

The chain recombines TRBV30 with TRBJ1-2; D is uncertain. Germline assignment: CDR1 GTSNPN and CDR2 SVGIG (reference sequence). V was clipped by 4 bases and J by 4 bases, with 16 bases between them. The CDR3 totals 14 residues. The DNA for the CDR3 is TGTGCCTGGACAGCCACCTTTTGGAGCTATGGCTACACCTTC. Protein product: CAWTATFWSYGYTF.

V usage is TRBV20-1 and J usage is TRBJ1-1; 7 positions agree with TRBD1. The trim removed 8 bases at V and 0 bases at J, leaving 15 bases unmatched. CDR3 length equals 16 residues. CDR1 is DFQATT and CDR2 is SNEGSKA in the germline V gene (reference sequence). CDR3 coding DNA: TGCAGTCCCACGACAGGGTTCCTCTCCATGAACACTGAAGCTTTCTTT. The encoded protein is CSPTTGFLSMNTEAFF.

CDR3 amino acids: CASRSSGTGPGNTEAFF. The CDR3 nucleotides are TGTGCCAGCAGGTCATCCGGGACGGGCCCCGGGAACACTGAAGCTTTCTTT. The chain combines TRBV7-9 with TRBJ1-1, with D tentatively TRBD1 (5 bases). V lost 6 bases to trimming and J lost 1 base, with 21 bases between them. This CDR3 region has 17 residues. CDR1 and CDR2 from the germline V gene are SEHNR and FQNEAQ (reference sequence).

This chain joins TRBV20-1 and TRBJ2-6, with 9 bases aligning to TRBD2. Germline lookup yields CDR1 DFQATT and CDR2 SNEGSKA (reference sequence). V lost 1 base and J lost 15; bases outside the gene matches: 13. There are 15 residues in the CDR3. For the CDR3, the DNA is TGCAGTGCTAGAGTCTTAGTAGCGGGAGTGCAAGGCCTGACTTTC. Residues: CSARVLVAGVQGLTF.

This chain links TRBV5-4 with TRBJ1-1; D is unresolved. V lost 0 bases, J lost 2 bases, and 14 bases lay in between. The CDR3 length is 16 residues. Germline CDR1 SGHNT, CDR2 YYREEE (reference sequence). The CDR3 DNA reads TGTGCCAGCAGCTTGGTCCCAGTGGGAGGTAACACTGAAGCTTTCTTT. It yields the protein CASSLVPVGGNTEAFF.

V and J are TRBV7-9 and TRBJ1-1; D is unclear. CDR1 and CDR2 from the germline V gene are SEHNR and FQNEAQ (reference sequence). This CDR3 is built from 12 residues. The ends were cut back, 3 bases at V and 6 bases at J, with 8 bases in the middle. DNA for the CDR3: TGTGCCAGCAGCTTTCCGGGCCCTGAAGCTTTCTTT. Amino acids: CASSFPGPEAFF.

The chain couples TRBV5-1 to TRBJ2-7; TRBD1 aligns across 8 bases. J was trimmed by 2 bases and V by 5 bases; bases with no gene match: 9. CDR1 SGHRS and CDR2 YFSETQ come from the germline V gene. The CDR3 has 15 residues. The CDR3 DNA is TGCGCCAGCAGTTGGGGGACAGGAGATCCCTACGAGCAGTACTTC. This sequence encodes CASSWGTGDPYEQYF.

The chain combines TRBV28 with TRBJ2-7; tentative D call: TRBD2 (5 bases). The CDR3 covers 14 residues. Trimming pared 5 bases from V and 4 bases from J, leaving 15 bases between. CDR1 is MDHEN and CDR2 is SYDVKM in the germline V gene. The CDR3 protein is CASSTSGWDYEQYF. CDR3 bases: TGTGCCAGCAGTACGAGCGGATGGGATTACGAGCAGTACTTC.

This sequence joins TRBV7-9 and TRBJ2-7, with TRBD1 matching over 9 bases. The CDR3 is made up of 17 amino acids. CDR1 SEHNR and CDR2 FQNEAQ come from the germline V gene (reference sequence). V shed 5 bases, J shed 1 base, and the junction held 12 bases outside the gene matches. CDR3 in amino acids: CASSHPLGDRASYEQYF. Written as DNA, the CDR3 is TGTGCCAGCAGCCACCCGCTGGGGGACAGGGCTTCCTACGAGCAGTACTTC.

The V call is TRBV4-3, the J call TRBJ1-1; D gene uncertain. V was cut by 7 bases and J by 0 bases, with 12 bases left in between. CDR1 and CDR2 from the germline V gene are LGHNA and YSLEER. This CDR3 is built from 14 residues. For the CDR3, the DNA is TGCGCCAGCACCTCGGGGATAATGAACACTGAAGCTTTCTTT. This translates into CASTSGIMNTEAFF.

The chain carries TRBV4-3 and TRBJ1-2; D remains ambiguous. Trimming removed 0 bases from V and 3 bases from J, with 20 bases in between. CDR3 length: 18 residues. CDR1 LGHNA and CDR2 YSLEER come from the germline V gene. As DNA, the CDR3 is TGCGCCAGCAGCCAAGATGTTTACGTCTTGGCCCCTGACTATGGCTACACCTTC. This gives the protein CASSQDVYVLAPDYGYTF.

The V call is TRBV28, the J call TRBJ2-1; 8 nucleotides match TRBD1. CDR1 and CDR2 from the germline V gene are MDHEN and SYDVKM. The V and J ends lost 5 bases and 5 bases, in that order; junction bases with no gene match: 11. The CDR3 is 16 residues long. In DNA, the CDR3 is TGTGCCAGCAGTCCACCCGGGACAGGAAGGGACAATGAGCAGTTCTTC. Its protein is CASSPPGTGRDNEQFF.

This clonotype appeared a few times. The chain carries TRBV10-3 and TRBJ1-3; no firm D call. CDR3 length: 14 residues. Germline assignment: CDR1 ENHRY and CDR2 SYGVKD. V was cut by 0 bases and J by 0 bases, with 3 bases left in between. CDR3 coding DNA: TGTGCCATCAGTGAGTCCCACTCTGGAAACACCATATATTTT. Amino acid sequence: CAISESHSGNTIYF.

The V and J genes are TRBV4-1 and TRBJ2-1; 9 positions agree with TRBD2. CDR3 length equals 16 residues. Germline CDR1 is MGHRA and CDR2 is YSYEKL. Unmatched junction bases numbered 8, after V lost 4 bases and J lost 4 bases. This CDR3 reads CASSLVGLASYNEQFF. The DNA of the CDR3 is TGCGCCAGCAGCCTAGTCGGACTAGCGTCTTACAATGAGCAGTTCTTC.

The V and J genes are TRBV5-1 and TRBJ2-7; no clear D. Per the germline V gene, CDR1 is SGHRS and CDR2 is YFSETQ. This CDR3 is built from 13 residues. The germline V and J ends were trimmed by 0 bases and 5 bases, with 9 bases remaining between them. The CDR3 DNA sequence: TGCGCCAGCAGCTTGGCGACATCACACGAGCAGTACTTC. It codes for CASSLATSHEQYF.

The rearrangement joins TRBV4-3 to TRBJ2-1; 8 positions match TRBD2. Trimming at V came to 3 bases and at J to 7 bases, leaving 8 bases not matched to a gene. Germline V CDR1 and CDR2: LGHNA, YSLEER. CDR3 length: 15 residues. The CDR3 loop reads CASSHGREAGNEQFF. The CDR3 nucleotides read TGCGCCAGCAGCCATGGGCGGGAGGCTGGGAATGAGCAGTTCTTC.